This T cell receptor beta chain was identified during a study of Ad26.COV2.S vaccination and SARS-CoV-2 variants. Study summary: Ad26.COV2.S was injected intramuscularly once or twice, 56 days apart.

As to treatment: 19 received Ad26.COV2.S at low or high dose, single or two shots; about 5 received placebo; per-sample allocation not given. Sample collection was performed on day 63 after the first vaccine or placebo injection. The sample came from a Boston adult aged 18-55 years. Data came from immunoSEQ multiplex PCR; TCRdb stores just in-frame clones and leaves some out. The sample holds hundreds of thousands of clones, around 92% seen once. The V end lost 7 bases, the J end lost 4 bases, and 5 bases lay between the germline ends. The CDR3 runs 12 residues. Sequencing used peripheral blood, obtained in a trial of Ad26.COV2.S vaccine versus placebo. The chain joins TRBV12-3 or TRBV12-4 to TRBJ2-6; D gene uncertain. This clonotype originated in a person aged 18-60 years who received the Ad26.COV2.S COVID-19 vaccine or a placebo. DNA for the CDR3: TGTGCCAGCACCCCGGGGGCCAACGTCCTGACTTTC. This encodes CASTPGANVLTF.